These T cell receptor beta chains were read from a single sample in a study of shared clonotypes between healthy human individuals. Libraries were prepared by immunoSEQ multiplex PCR; TCRdb keeps only in-frame clonotypes and omits some of them. This table holds approximately 2,200,000 clones, 85% to 95% found once. The sequenced sample was naive CD8+ T cells from PBMCs. Receptor source: a young man in good health. Some clones in this sample may be carry-over from other donors' samples. Both conserved end residues are part of each CDR3. A D gene is named only where the DNA matches it firmly. A clone size is listed for some rows: how often the clone was seen (once, few, many), or a class if it is expanded.

V: TRBV9; J: TRBJ2-3; size: -; D: TRBD1; CDR3: CASSSGQGPDTQYF; DNA: TGTGCCAGCAGCTCCGGACAGGGACCAGATACGCAGTATTTT
V: TRBV6-5; J: TRBJ2-7; size: -; D: -; CDR3: CASSLYRDYEQYF; DNA: TGTGCCAGCAGTTTGTATAGGGACTACGAGCAGTACTTC
V: TRBV27; J: TRBJ2-2; size: -; D: TRBD1; CDR3: CASRSGGRGTGELFF; DNA: TGTGCCAGCAGATCAGGGGGCCGAGGGACCGGGGAGCTGTTTTTT
V: TRBV9; J: TRBJ2-3; size: -; D: TRBD2; CDR3: CASSPDGGRAWGTQYF; DNA: TGTGCCAGCAGCCCAGATGGCGGGAGGGCGTGGGGTACGCAGTATTTT
V: TRBV6-5; J: TRBJ2-1; size: -; D: TRBD1; CDR3: CASSYDRGSYNEQFF; DNA: TGTGCCAGCAGTTACGACAGGGGCTCCTACAATGAGCAGTTCTTC
V: TRBV5-4; J: TRBJ2-7; size: -; D: TRBD2; CDR3: CASSREYGTSEIYEQYF; DNA: TGTGCCAGCAGCAGAGAGTACGGGACTAGCGAGATCTACGAGCAGTACTTC
V: TRBV23-1; J: TRBJ1-1; size: -; D: -; CDR3: CASSLLRRAFF; DNA: TGCGCCAGCAGTCTTCTTCGGCGAGCTTTCTTT
V: TRBV9; J: TRBJ1-1; size: -; D: -; CDR3: CASSVVGEDTEAFF; DNA: TGTGCCAGCAGCGTAGTAGGGGAGGACACTGAAGCTTTCTTT
V: TRBV9; J: TRBJ2-7; size: once; D: TRBD2; CDR3: CASSLGTNYEQYF; DNA: TGTGCCAGCAGCCTGGGGACTAACTACGAGCAGTACTTC
V: TRBV29-1; J: TRBJ2-7; size: -; D: TRBD1; CDR3: CSVGQGVYEQYF; DNA: TGCAGCGTCGGACAGGGGGTTTACGAGCAGTACTTC
V: TRBV7-9; J: TRBJ1-2; size: once; D: -; CDR3: CASSSGGGYGYTF; DNA: TGTGCCAGCAGCTCGGGTGGAGGGTATGGCTACACCTTC
V: TRBV5-1; J: TRBJ2-1; size: -; D: -; CDR3: CASSPGGWVRRGYNEQFF; DNA: TGCGCCAGCAGCCCGGGTGGGTGGGTCAGGCGAGGTTACAATGAGCAGTTCTTC
V: TRBV28; J: TRBJ1-1; size: -; D: -; CDR3: CASSFDVTEAFF; DNA: TGTGCCAGCAGTTTTGACGTCACTGAAGCTTTCTTT
V: TRBV10-3; J: TRBJ2-7; size: -; D: -; CDR3: CAISESGTYEQYF; DNA: TGTGCCATCAGTGAGTCGGGGACTTACGAGCAGTACTTC
V: TRBV28; J: TRBJ2-1; size: -; D: -; CDR3: CASSFPAGPDNEQFF; DNA: TGTGCCAGCAGTTTCCCAGCTGGACCCGACAATGAGCAGTTCTTC
V: TRBV19; J: TRBJ1-1; size: -; D: -; CDR3: CASRGASTEAFF; DNA: TGTGCCAGTAGAGGGGCTTCCACTGAAGCTTTCTTT
V: TRBV28; J: TRBJ2-1; size: -; D: -; CDR3: CASSYGRTGEQFF; DNA: TGTGCCAGCAGTTACGGGAGAACAGGTGAGCAGTTCTTC
V: TRBV27; J: TRBJ2-7; size: -; D: -; CDR3: CASSFYSSETYEQYF; DNA: TGTGCCAGCAGTTTTTATTCCAGCGAAACCTACGAGCAGTACTTC
V: TRBV27; J: TRBJ2-1; size: -; D: -; CDR3: CASARGSSYNEQFF; DNA: TGTGCCAGCGCCCGGGGAAGCTCCTACAATGAGCAGTTCTTC
V: TRBV14; J: TRBJ1-1; size: few; D: -; CDR3: CASSQEWGMNTEAFF; DNA: TGTGCCAGCAGCCAAGAGTGGGGGATGAACACTGAAGCTTTCTTT
V: TRBV4-3; J: TRBJ2-1; size: once; D: -; CDR3: CASSQEEGGEYNEQFF; DNA: TGCGCCAGCAGCCAAGAGGAAGGGGGGGAATACAATGAGCAGTTCTTC
V: TRBV11-1; J: TRBJ2-3; size: -; D: TRBD1; CDR3: CASSWGDRGPSTDTQYF; DNA: TGTGCCAGCAGCTGGGGGGACAGGGGGCCCAGCACAGATACGCAGTATTTT
V: TRBV4-3; J: TRBJ2-5; size: -; D: -; CDR3: CASSQVSSPQETQYF; DNA: TGCGCCAGCAGCCAAGTCTCCTCACCCCAAGAGACCCAGTACTTC
V: TRBV27; J: TRBJ2-7; size: -; D: -; CDR3: CASSSTLLRTAQEPYEQYF; DNA: TGTGCCAGCAGTTCGACCTTACTTAGGACAGCCCAAGAACCCTACGAGCAGTACTTC
V: TRBV28; J: TRBJ2-7; size: -; D: -; CDR3: CASSLEGSAYEQYF; DNA: TGTGCCAGCAGTTTAGAGGGGTCGGCCTACGAGCAGTACTTC
V: TRBV28; J: TRBJ1-5; size: -; D: -; CDR3: CASRPPSGEQPQHF; DNA: TGTGCCAGCAGACCCCCCTCAGGGGAACAGCCCCAGCATTTT
V: TRBV10-3; J: TRBJ2-3; size: -; D: -; CDR3: CAISPGSGGFTDTQYF; DNA: TGTGCCATCAGCCCGGGCTCGGGTGGGTTCACAGATACGCAGTATTTT
V: TRBV10-3; J: TRBJ2-5; size: -; D: -; CDR3: CAISESDGRETQYF; DNA: TGTGCCATCAGTGAGTCAGACGGGCGGGAGACCCAGTACTTC
V: TRBV4-1; J: TRBJ1-5; size: few; D: -; CDR3: CASSQGGTRDFNQPQHF; DNA: TGCGCCAGCAGCCAGGGAGGGACAAGGGACTTCAATCAGCCCCAGCATTTT